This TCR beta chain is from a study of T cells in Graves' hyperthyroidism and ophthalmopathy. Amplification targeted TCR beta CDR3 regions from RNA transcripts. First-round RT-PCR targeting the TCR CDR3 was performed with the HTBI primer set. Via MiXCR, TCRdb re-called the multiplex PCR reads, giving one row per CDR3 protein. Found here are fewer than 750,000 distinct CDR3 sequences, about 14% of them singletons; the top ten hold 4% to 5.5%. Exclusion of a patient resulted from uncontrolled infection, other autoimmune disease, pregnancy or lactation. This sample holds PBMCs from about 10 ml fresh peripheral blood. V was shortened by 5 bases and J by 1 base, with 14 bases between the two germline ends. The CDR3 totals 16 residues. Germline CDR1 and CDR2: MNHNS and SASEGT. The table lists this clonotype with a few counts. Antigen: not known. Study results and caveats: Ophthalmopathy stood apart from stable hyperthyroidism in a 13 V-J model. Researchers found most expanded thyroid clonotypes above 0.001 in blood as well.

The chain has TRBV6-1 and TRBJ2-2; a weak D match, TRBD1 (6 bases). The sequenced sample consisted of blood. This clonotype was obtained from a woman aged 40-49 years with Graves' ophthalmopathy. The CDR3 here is CASSPEWGRNTGELFF. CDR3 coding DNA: TGTGCCAGCAGTCCCGAGTGGGGGCGGAACACCGGGGAGCTGTTTTTT.